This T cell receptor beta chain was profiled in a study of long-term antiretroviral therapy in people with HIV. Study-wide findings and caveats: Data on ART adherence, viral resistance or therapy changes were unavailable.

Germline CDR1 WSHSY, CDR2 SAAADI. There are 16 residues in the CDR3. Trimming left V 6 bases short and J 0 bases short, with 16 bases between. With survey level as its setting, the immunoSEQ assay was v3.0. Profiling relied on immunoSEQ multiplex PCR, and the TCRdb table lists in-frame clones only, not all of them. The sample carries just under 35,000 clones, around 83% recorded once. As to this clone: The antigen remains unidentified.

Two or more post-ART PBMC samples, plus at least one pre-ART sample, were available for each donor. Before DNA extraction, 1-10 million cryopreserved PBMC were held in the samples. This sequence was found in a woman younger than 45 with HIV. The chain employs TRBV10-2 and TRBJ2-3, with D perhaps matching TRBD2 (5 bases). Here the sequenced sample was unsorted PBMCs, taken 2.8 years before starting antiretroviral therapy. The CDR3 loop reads CASSPALGSSTDTQYF. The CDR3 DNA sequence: TGCGCCAGCAGCCCCGCTCTAGGGAGTAGCACAGATACGCAGTATTTT.